These 9 T cell receptor beta chains share one sample of origin, sequenced in a study of regulatory dendritic cells for organ transplantation. Data came from immunoSEQ multiplex PCR; TCRdb stores just in-frame clones and leaves some out. Altogether tens of thousands of clones are present, 82% being singletons, with the ten largest covering around 0.38%. Sample: naive CD8+ T cells from blood. Stated subset: CD45RA+ naive T cells. The receptors were sampled from a human donor in good health.

The rearrangement joins TRBV9 to TRBJ2-2; tentative D call: TRBD1 (6 bases). V lost 1 base, J lost 2 bases, and 15 bases lay in between. The length of the CDR3 is 17 residues. In germline, CDR1 is SGDLS, CDR2 YYNGEE. The CDR3 DNA reads as TGTGCCAGCAGCGTACACAGGGAACGTCTAAACACCGGGGAGCTGTTTTTT. This codes for CASSVHRERLNTGELFF.

There are a few counts of this clone. The chain links TRBV11-2 to TRBJ1-5; D is ambiguous. Germline V gene lookup returns CDR1 SGHAT and CDR2 FQNNGV. The CDR3 is 13 amino acids. V was clipped by 3 bases and J by 1 base, with 4 bases between them. The CDR3 here is CASSLGSNQPQHF. CDR3 DNA sequence: TGTGCCAGCAGCTTGGGCAGCAATCAGCCCCAGCATTTT.

This clone was recorded once. CDR3 sequence reads: CASSLPRDRGYNEQFF. The CDR3 DNA reads TGTGCCAGCAGCTTACCCAGGGACAGGGGCTACAATGAGCAGTTCTTC. The chain recombines TRBV13 with TRBJ2-1; TRBD1 agrees at 10 bases. V shed 2 bases and J 3 bases; nucleotides not matched to a gene: 4. Germline assignment: CDR1 PRHDT and CDR2 FYEKMQ (reference sequence). The CDR3 has 16 residues.

The rearrangement joins TRBV28 to TRBJ2-3, with D tentatively TRBD2 (6 bases). V gave up 2 bases and J gave up 0 bases, with 15 bases separating them. CDR3 size: 17 residues. From germline, CDR1 is MDHEN and CDR2 SYDVKM. The CDR3 loop is CASSLVSGGVSTDTQYF. In DNA form, the CDR3 reads TGTGCCAGCAGTTTAGTTTCAGGAGGGGTTAGCACAGATACGCAGTATTTT.

The chain joins TRBV5-1 to TRBJ2-1; D possibly corresponds to TRBD2 (6 bases). CDR3 length equals 17 residues. V lost 6 bases to trimming and J lost 0 bases, with 19 bases between them. Per the germline V gene, CDR1 is SGHRS and CDR2 is YFSETQ. The CDR3 DNA reads TGCGCCAGCACCCAGGGAGGACTCAAGAGCTCCTACAATGAGCAGTTCTTC. This sequence encodes CASTQGGLKSSYNEQFF.

V usage is TRBV4-3 and J usage is TRBJ2-1; no reliable D call. The CDR3 contains 16 residues. The V gene lost 0 bases and the J gene lost 0 bases, with 9 bases spanning the gap. The germline V gene encodes CDR1 LGHNA and CDR2 YSLEER. The CDR3 loop is CASSQEALGSYNEQFF. The CDR3 nucleotides read TGCGCCAGCAGCCAAGAAGCTCTAGGCTCCTACAATGAGCAGTTCTTC.

The V gene is TRBV13, the J gene TRBJ2-3, with D hard to call. Trimming shortened V by 2 bases and J by 0 bases, and 9 bases separated the two germline ends. CDR1 and CDR2 (germline): PRHDT, FYEKMQ (reference sequence). This CDR3 spans 15 amino acids. CDR3 bases: TGTGCCAGCAGCTTATGGGCAGAAAGCACAGATACGCAGTATTTT. Translating gives CASSLWAESTDTQYF.

The rearrangement uses TRBV11-2 and TRBJ2-7; the match to TRBD1 covers 8 bases. After removal of 3 bases from V and 3 bases from J, the junction contained 1 base not matched to a gene. Germline CDR1 reads SGHAT; CDR2 reads FQNNGV. CDR3 length equals 13 residues. The CDR3 coding sequence is TGTGCCAGCAGCTTCGGACAGGGCTACGAGCAGTACTTC. Its translation is CASSFGQGYEQYF.

The gene calls are TRBV7-9 and TRBJ2-1; 10 bases map to TRBD1. Per the germline V gene, CDR1 is SEHNR and CDR2 is FQNEAQ (reference sequence). The V segment lost 4 bases and the J segment 7 bases; nucleotides outside the gene matches: 4. The CDR3 is 14 residues long. As DNA, the CDR3 is TGTGCCAGCAGCTCACCGGGACAGGGGAATGAGCAGTTCTTC. As protein: CASSSPGQGNEQFF.